Below are 32 T cell receptor beta chains sequenced from a single sample in a study of cytomegalovirus exposure and HLA in healthy donors. 13 Jbeta primers and 60 Vbeta primers were used for the PCR. Profiled with immunoSEQ multiplex PCR; TCRdb holds only in-frame clones, not every one. The sample includes more than 150,000 clones, around 76% seen only once; the top ten take about 2.5%. Sequenced material: PBMCs. These receptors all stem from a woman aged 30 to 39 in good health and CMV-seropositive.

The rearrangement joins TRBV18 to TRBJ2-5; 8 nucleotides align to TRBD2. The assigned J gene may be wrong: the sequence end matches TRBJ2-7 better. Germline loops: CDR1 KGHSH, CDR2 LQKENI. The CDR3 sequence is 15 residues long. Written as DNA, the CDR3 is TGTGCCAGCTCACCGACGAGCGGGGGAATCGACGAGCAGTACTTC. It translates to CASSPTSGGIDEQYF.

CDR3 residues: CATSRSTGIGANVLTF. The CDR3 DNA is TGTGCCACCAGCAGATCGACAGGGATCGGGGCCAACGTCCTGACTTTC. The chain is built from TRBV15 and TRBJ2-6, with 7 positions matching TRBD1. The V and J ends lost 2 bases and 4 bases, in that order; junction bases with no gene match: 5. This CDR3 contains 16 residues. The V gene's germline CDR1 is LNHNV and CDR2 YYDKDF (reference sequence). The full variable domain, its missing parts supplied by reference TRBV15 and TRBJ2-6, is DAMVIQNPRYQVTQFGKPVTLSCSQTLNHNVMYWYQQKSSQAPKLLFHYYDKDFNNEADTPDNFQSRRPNTSFCFLDIRSPGLGDTAMYLCATSRSTGIGANVLTFGAGSRLTVL.

A single count supports this clone. J is TRBJ2-2 and V is TRBV7-9; D remains unclear. From germline, CDR1 is SEHNR and CDR2 FQNEAQ (reference sequence). V shed 2 bases and J shed 1 base, with 5 bases lying between them. The CDR3 length is 14 residues. The CDR3 sequence is CASSLSRNTGELFF. CDR3 coding DNA: TGTGCCAGCAGCTTATCTCGGAACACCGGGGAGCTGTTTTTT.

V gene TRBV10-3 combines with J gene TRBJ2-3; 8 nucleotides align to TRBD2. The CDR3 extends over 14 amino acids. The ends lost 8 bases at V and 5 bases at J; junction bases unmatched: 9. The V gene's germline CDR1 is ENHRY and CDR2 SYGVKD. In nucleotides, the CDR3 is TGTGCCATCGGCGGCGGGGGGATGGGAGATACGCAGTATTTT. This codes for CAIGGGGMGDTQYF.

The chain has TRBV11-3 and TRBJ2-2; D call uncertain. Trimming took 3 bases from V and 0 from J, leaving 8 bases between them. Per germline, CDR1 SGHNT and CDR2 YENEEA. The CDR3 runs to 15 residues. The CDR3 protein is CASSFSTSNTGELFF. For the CDR3, the DNA is TGTGCCAGCAGCTTCTCCACATCGAACACCGGGGAGCTGTTTTTT.

The chain links TRBV6-5 to TRBJ2-2; the D gene is possibly TRBD1 (6 bases). Trimming removed 7 bases from V and 6 bases from J, with 12 bases in between. The germline gives CDR1 MNHEY, CDR2 SVGAGI. CDR3 size: 13 residues. In nucleotides, the CDR3 is TGTGCCAGCAAATGGGGGCATGCCGGGGAGCTGTTTTTT. Amino acid sequence: CASKWGHAGELFF.

This clone came up once. The same CDR3 arises from other DNA sequences in this sample as well. The rearrangement links TRBV2 to TRBJ1-5; D is unresolved. This CDR3 is 13 amino acids long. From germline, CDR1 is SNHLY and CDR2 FYNNEI. Trimming took off 3 bases at V and 4 bases at J, with 7 bases between the two ends. The CDR3 DNA reads TGTGCCAGCAGTGAGAGCCGGAATCAGCCCCAGCATTTT. Its protein is CASSESRNQPQHF. Looking up the rest from reference TRBV2 and TRBJ1-5 gives the full variable domain: EPEVTQTPSHQVTQMGQEVILRCVPISNHLYFYWYRQILGQKVEFLVSFYNNEISEKSEIFDDQFSVERPDGSNFTLKIRSTKLEDSAMYFCASSESRNQPQHFGDGTRLSIL.

The chain links TRBV15 to TRBJ1-2, with 7 nucleotides matching TRBD1. This CDR3 has 15 amino acids. With 1 base clipped from V and 4 bases from J, the junction kept 6 bases outside the gene matches. CDR1 and CDR2 (germline): LNHNV, YYDKDF (reference sequence). Here the CDR3 reads CATSRATTGTYGYTF. Here the CDR3 DNA reads TGTGCCACCAGCAGAGCCACGACAGGGACCTATGGCTACACCTTC.

This clone was detected only once. The rearrangement joins TRBV28 to TRBJ1-2; 8 nucleotides align to TRBD1. V gave up 6 bases and J gave up 4 bases; unmatched junction bases: 7. The CDR3 is 14 amino acids. CDR1 MDHEN and CDR2 SYDVKM come from the germline V gene. The CDR3 DNA is TGTGCCAGCAGCCGACAGGGGTCCCGCTATGGCTACACCTTC. This translates into CASSRQGSRYGYTF.

The chain employs TRBV6-5 and TRBJ1-6; tentative D call: TRBD1 (5 bases). Looked up from germline, CDR1 is MNHEY and CDR2 is SVGAGI. The CDR3 is 14 amino acids. V dropped 0 bases and J dropped 5 bases, with 5 bases sitting between them. The CDR3 spells CASSYSGHNSPLHF. DNA for the CDR3: TGTGCCAGCAGTTACTCGGGGCATAATTCACCCCTCCACTTT.

The CDR3 here is CASSYRDRYNEQFF. The CDR3 region has the DNA TGTGCCAGCAGTTACCGGGACAGGTACAATGAGCAGTTCTTC. The chain carries TRBV6-6 and TRBJ2-1; 8 bases match TRBD1. There are 14 residues in the CDR3. Germline V gene lookup returns CDR1 MNHNY and CDR2 SVGAGI (reference sequence). V dropped 2 bases and J dropped 4; count of bases not matched to a gene: 1.

The chain links TRBV19 to TRBJ1-5, with 9 bases matching TRBD1. V was pared by 9 bases and J by 6 bases, with 6 bases of the junction left unmatched. The CDR3 is 13 residues long. The germline gives CDR1 LNHDA, CDR2 SQIVND (reference sequence). As DNA, the CDR3 is TGTGCCAGCGCCGACAGGGGGAGTCAGCCCCAGCATTTT. It codes for CASADRGSQPQHF. Drawing the rest from reference TRBV19 and TRBJ1-5, the complete variable domain is DGGITQSPKYLFRKEGQNVTLSCEQNLNHDAMYWYRQDPGQGLRLIYYSQIVNDFQKGDIAEGYSVSREKKESFPLTVTSAQKNPTAFYLCASADRGSQPQHFGDGTRLSIL.

This chain links TRBV4-3 with TRBJ1-2, with 9 nucleotides matching TRBD1. The CDR3 is 15 amino acids. The V and J ends lost 2 bases and 7 bases, in that order; junction bases with no gene match: 8. The V gene's germline CDR1 is LGHNA and CDR2 YSLEER. The CDR3 DNA sequence: TGCGCCAGCAGCCAAACCACCGGGACAGGGCTTGGCTACACCTTC. This codes for CASSQTTGTGLGYTF.

The chain links TRBV4-1 to TRBJ2-7; TRBD1 matches at 11 bases. J gave up 2 bases and V 4 bases, and 4 bases lay outside the gene matches. CDR1 is MGHRA, CDR2 YSYEKL, per germline. This CDR3 contains 15 residues. CDR3 nucleotide sequence: TGCGCCAGCAGCCCCGGGACAGGGGGGCCCTACGAGCAGTACTTC. Amino acid sequence: CASSPGTGGPYEQYF.

Concerning this clone itself: A junction end diverges from the germline sequence, so it may reflect a read error. V and J are TRBV11-3 and TRBJ2-7; TRBD1 aligns across 7 bases. The V gene's germline CDR1 is SGHNT and CDR2 YENEEA. CDR3 length equals 13 residues. The CDR3, as DNA: TGTGCCAGCAGCTTCCTCACAGGGGACGATCAGTACTTC. It encodes CASSFLTGDDQYF. The whole variable domain, filled in from reference TRBV11-3 and TRBJ2-7, reads EAGVVQSPRYKIIEKKQPVAFWCNPISGHNTLYWYLQNLGQGPELLIRYENEEAVDDSQLPKDRFSAERLKGVDSTLKIQPAELGDSAVYLCASSFLTGDDQYFGPGTRLTVT.

The CDR3 loop is CASSQRQLNTEAFF. The DNA of the CDR3 is TGCGCCAGCAGCCAAAGACAGTTGAACACTGAAGCTTTCTTT. V is TRBV4-3 and J is TRBJ1-1; D is perhaps TRBD1 (5 bases). Trimming removed 2 bases from V and 0 bases from J, with 7 bases in between. Germline V lookup: CDR1 LGHNA, CDR2 YSLEER. The CDR3 extends over 14 amino acids.

This chain connects TRBV6-6 to TRBJ1-5; maybe TRBD1 (5 bases). This CDR3 contains 15 residues. The ends were cut back, 2 bases at V and 4 bases at J, with 12 bases in the middle. Per germline, CDR1 MNHNY and CDR2 SVGAGI (reference sequence). DNA for the CDR3: TGTGCCAGCAGTTACGGCAGGGCTCTGAATCAGCCCCAGCATTTT. Amino acids: CASSYGRALNQPQHF.

The V gene is TRBV21-1, the J gene TRBJ2-1; the listed D gene, TRBD1, was not tested against the DNA. TRBV21-1 corresponds to a pseudogene. The CDR3 runs 14 residues. The CDR3 sequence is CASRKTEQSNEQFF. In DNA, the CDR3 is TGTGCCAGCAGGAAAACGGAACAGTCCAATGAGCAGTTCTTC.

This clone has just one count. This chain joins TRBV5-1 and TRBJ2-1; 12 nucleotides match TRBD2. This CDR3 is built from 16 residues. V shed 4 bases, J shed 7 bases, and the junction held 9 bases outside the gene matches. Germline V lookup: CDR1 SGHRS, CDR2 YFSETQ. The DNA for the CDR3 is TGCGCCAGCAGCCCTCTAGCGGGGGGGCCGGAAAATGAGCAGTTCTTC. Translated, it gives CASSPLAGGPENEQFF.

This clone was detected a few times. V usage is TRBV7-9 and J usage is TRBJ1-2; possible D gene TRBD1, 5 bases. V was clipped by 5 bases and J by 3 bases, with 13 bases between them. The CDR3 has 14 residues. Germline V lookup: CDR1 SEHNR, CDR2 FQNEAQ (reference sequence). The CDR3 region has the DNA TGTGCCAGCAGCGCCCCGGGCAGGGACTATGGCTACACCTTC. It yields the protein CASSAPGRDYGYTF. The whole variable domain, remainder taken from reference TRBV7-9 and TRBJ1-2, is DTGVSQNPRHKITKRGQNVTFRCDPISEHNRLYWYRQTLGQGPEFLTYFQNEAQLEKSRLLSDRFSAERPKGSFSTLEIQRTEQGDSAMYLCASSAPGRDYGYTFGSGTRLTVV.

The chain employs TRBV6-5 and TRBJ2-7; a possible D gene is TRBD1 (6 bases). V lost 6 bases to trimming and J lost 0 bases, with 12 bases between them. Germline lookup yields CDR1 MNHEY and CDR2 SVGAGI. The CDR3 is 14 amino acids. DNA of the CDR3: TGTGCCAGCAGGGACAGCCCAACCTCCTACGAGCAGTACTTC. The encoded protein is CASRDSPTSYEQYF.

This clone was detected a few times. The chain combines TRBV9 with TRBJ2-7, with 8 bases fitting TRBD2. The CDR3 has 14 amino acids. The J segment lost 1 base and the V segment lost 2 bases, leaving 2 bases of the junction unmatched. Germline V gene data show CDR1 as SGDLS and CDR2 as YYNGEE. The CDR3 sequence: CASSVSGGSYEQYF. DNA of the CDR3: TGTGCCAGCAGCGTCAGCGGGGGATCCTACGAGCAGTACTTC.

With regard to this clone: Relative to the germline gene, one junction end is altered; a read error may explain this. V and J are TRBV7-9 and TRBJ2-2; weak D call: TRBD2 (6 bases). This CDR3 has 17 amino acids. Germline V CDR1 and CDR2: SEHNR, FQNEAQ (reference sequence). The CDR3 coding sequence is TGTTCCAGCAGGCCCGGGCCCCGGGGGTCCAACACCGGGGAGCTGTTTTTT. It codes for CSSRPGPRGSNTGELFF.

V usage is TRBV6-5 and J usage is TRBJ1-3; weak D call: TRBD1 (6 bases). With 0 bases removed from V and 4 bases from J, the gap between germline ends came to 13 bases. Germline CDR1 and CDR2: MNHEY and SVGAGI. The CDR3 has 16 residues. The CDR3 sequence: CASSYSKGGLGNTIYF. The DNA of the CDR3 is TGTGCCAGCAGTTACTCGAAGGGGGGGCTGGGAAACACCATATATTTT.

CDR3 nucleotide sequence: TGTGCCAGCAGCACCAGCTCCAGGGGAAACGAGCAGTACTTC. This codes for CASSTSSRGNEQYF. The chain uses TRBV9 and TRBJ2-7; possibly TRBD1 for D (6 bases). V lost 4 bases and J lost 5, with 16 bases in between. CDR1 SGDLS and CDR2 YYNGEE come from the germline V gene. The CDR3 loop spans 14 amino acids. Based on the CDR3 plus reference TRBV9 and TRBJ2-7, the full variable domain is DSGVTQTPKHLITATGQRVTLRCSPRSGDLSVYWYQQSLDQGLQFLIQYYNGEERAKGNILERFSAQQFPDLHSELNLSSLELGDSALYFCASSTSSRGNEQYFGPGTRLTVT.

Regarding this clone: The same CDR3 also results from other DNA sequences found in this sample. This chain links TRBV5-1 with TRBJ2-3; D unclear. Germline V lookup: CDR1 SGHRS, CDR2 YFSETQ. Trimming took 0 bases from V and 6 from J, leaving 5 bases between them. The CDR3 runs 12 residues. CDR3 protein: CASSLGLDTQYF. In nucleotides, the CDR3 is TGCGCCAGCAGCTTGGGTCTTGATACGCAGTATTTT.

This clone has only one observation. V gene TRBV5-1 combines with J gene TRBJ2-5, with a possible D match to TRBD1 (6 bases). The ends were cut back, 0 bases at V and 1 base at J, with 10 bases in the middle. Germline V lookup: CDR1 SGHRS, CDR2 YFSETQ. The CDR3 is 15 residues long. CDR3 in amino acids: CASSLADRLQETQYF. DNA of the CDR3: TGCGCCAGCAGCTTGGCCGACAGGCTCCAAGAGACCCAGTACTTC.

V and J are TRBV12-5 and TRBJ1-5; D might be TRBD1 (6 bases). V lost 2 bases to trimming and J lost 3 bases, with 8 bases between them. Germline CDR1 is LGHNT and CDR2 is FRNRAP. This CDR3 contains 14 residues. The CDR3 region has the DNA TGTGCTAGTGGTTTGCCAGGGGACAATCAGCCCCAGCATTTT. This codes for CASGLPGDNQPQHF.

The J gene is TRBJ1-6, the V gene TRBV28; TRBD1 might be the D (6 bases). The V and J ends lost 1 base and 5 bases respectively, with 12 bases between them. The CDR3 is made up of 16 amino acids. Looked up from germline, CDR1 is MDHEN and CDR2 is SYDVKM. The CDR3 bases are TGTGCCAGCAGTTTATTGGGGGCGCGGGATAATTCACCCCTCCACTTT. Protein sequence: CASSLLGARDNSPLHF.

This clone was observed a few times. This rearrangement joins TRBV5-4 to TRBJ2-5; TRBD1 might be the D (6 bases). This CDR3 has 17 residues. Trimming shortened V by 3 bases and J by 2 bases, and 20 bases separated the two germline ends. Germline CDR1 and CDR2: SGHNT and YYREEE (reference sequence). The CDR3: CASSSQAGAWGQETQYF. The DNA of the CDR3 is TGTGCCAGCAGCTCCCAAGCAGGGGCATGGGGACAAGAGACCCAGTACTTC.

This clone came up a few times. The CDR3: CASRPRGAVYYGYTF. The DNA of the CDR3 is TGCGCCAGCAGACCCCGCGGGGCCGTCTACTATGGCTACACCTTC. The genes are TRBV5-1 and TRBJ1-2; perhaps TRBD1 as D (5 bases). CDR1 is SGHRS and CDR2 is YFSETQ in the germline V gene. The CDR3 extends over 15 amino acids. V shed 5 bases and J shed 3 bases, with 17 bases lying between them.

The chain joins TRBV5-4 to TRBJ2-1, with 11 bases fitting TRBD1. Germline lookup yields CDR1 SGHNT and CDR2 YYREEE (reference sequence). The CDR3 loop spans 16 amino acids. After removal of 3 bases from V and 6 bases from J, the junction contained 8 bases not matched to a gene. CDR3 sequence: CASSSGGQGARNEQFF. In DNA form, the CDR3 reads TGTGCCAGCAGCTCTGGAGGACAGGGGGCGCGCAATGAGCAGTTCTTC.